A single T cell receptor beta chain is shown here with its context. Individual cDNA molecules had unique molecular identifiers attached to them by the library. TCRdb re-analysed the reads in MiXCR, keeping a single row per CDR3 protein. The sample lists about 120,000 distinct CDR3 sequences, more than 8.5% occurring once. Whole blood, unfractionated, served as the material for total RNA extraction. The CDR3 length is 15 residues. After removal of 3 bases from V and 5 bases from J, the junction contained 9 bases not matched to a gene. Germline V gives CDR1 KGHSH, CDR2 LQKENI. The data were taken from a study of human T cells and chemical hapten exposure.

Sequencing used whole blood. The receptor was isolated from a human donor in good health. Some clones in this sample may be carry-over from other donors' samples. The chain recombines TRBV18 with TRBJ1-1, with 7 bases identical to TRBD1. CDR3 bases: TGTGCCAGCTCACCTCAGGGCAGGGGGGTGACTGAAGCTTTCTTT. Translated, it gives CASSPQGRGVTEAFF.